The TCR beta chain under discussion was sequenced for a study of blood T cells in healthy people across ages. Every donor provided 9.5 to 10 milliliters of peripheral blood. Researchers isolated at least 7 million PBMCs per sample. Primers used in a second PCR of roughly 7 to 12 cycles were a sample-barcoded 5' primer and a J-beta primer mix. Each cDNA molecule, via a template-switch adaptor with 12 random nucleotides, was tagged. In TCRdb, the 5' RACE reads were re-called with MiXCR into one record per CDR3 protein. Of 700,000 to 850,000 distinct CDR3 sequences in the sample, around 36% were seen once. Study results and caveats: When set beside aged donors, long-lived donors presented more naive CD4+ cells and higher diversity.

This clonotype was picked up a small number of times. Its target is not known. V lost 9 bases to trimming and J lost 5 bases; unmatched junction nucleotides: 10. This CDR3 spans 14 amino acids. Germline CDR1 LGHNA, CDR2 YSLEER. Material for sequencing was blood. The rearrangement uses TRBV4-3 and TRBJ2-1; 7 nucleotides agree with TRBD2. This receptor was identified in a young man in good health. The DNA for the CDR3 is TGCGCCAGTAGTCCTGATCTAGCGGACAATGAGCAGTTCTTC. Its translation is CASSPDLADNEQFF.